These T cell receptor beta chains were read from a single sample in a study of OX40 agonist ivuxolimab in advanced cancers. Generated by immunoSEQ multiplex PCR, the TCRdb table keeps only in-frame clones and is missing some. This table has over 30,000 clones, roughly 90% appearing once. This specimen consisted of CD4+ or CD8+ T cells sorted from blood, obtained in a trial of the OX40 agonist ivuxolimab. Every receptor here comes from an adult with an advanced solid tumor such as melanoma, head and neck, liver or kidney cancer. Each CDR3 is given with its conserved first and last residue. The D gene is left open where the match is weak. Size is omitted from some rows. Given values are once, few, many or a class for expanded clones.

>TRBD1|.|TRBJ1-2|TRBV7-6
CASSSQEAGGASNYGYTF
TGTGCCAGCAGCTCTCAGGAGGCAGGGGGCGCGTCTAACTATGGCTACACCTTC
>.|.|TRBJ1-3|TRBV5-1
CASSLGVSGNTIYF
TGCGCCAGCAGCCTAGGAGTCTCTGGAAACACCATATATTTT
>TRBD2|.|TRBJ2-1|TRBV5-1
CASSPTISGSSYNEQFF
TGCGCCAGCAGCCCTACCATAAGCGGGAGCTCCTACAATGAGCAGTTCTTC
>.|.|TRBJ1-6|TRBV2
CASTLDGRLNSPLHF
TGTGCCAGCACCCTTGATGGGAGGCTAAATTCACCCCTCCACTTT
>TRBD2|.|TRBJ2-5|TRBV27
CASSPLQATGGKTQYF
TGTGCCAGCAGTCCTCTCCAGGCCACGGGGGGGAAGACCCAGTACTTC
>TRBD1|once|TRBJ2-5|TRBV11-3
CASSRDRGSETQYF
TGTGCCAGCAGCCGGGACAGGGGTTCAGAGACCCAGTACTTC
>TRBD1|.|TRBJ1-3|TRBV13
CASSRHNRGPSRFSGNTIYF
TGTGCCAGCAGTCGACACAACAGGGGGCCATCCCGATTCTCTGGAAACACCATATATTTT
>.|.|TRBJ1-1|TRBV2
CASSQQANTEAFF
TGTGCCAGCAGCCAACAGGCGAACACTGAAGCTTTCTTT
>.|.|TRBJ1-2|TRBV6-5
CASSYSTLNYYGYTF
TGTGCCAGCAGTTACTCGACGCTGAATTACTATGGCTACACCTTC
>.|.|TRBJ2-5|TRBV9
CASSVVGGPGTQYF
TGTGCCAGCAGCGTAGTGGGGGGCCCAGGGACCCAGTACTTC
>.|.|TRBJ1-6|TRBV10-1
CASSVFDRLESPLHF
TGCGCCAGCAGTGTCTTCGACAGGTTAGAATCGCCCCTCCACTTT
>.|few|TRBJ1-2|TRBV25-1
CASSESREVYGYTF
TGTGCCAGCAGTGAATCCAGGGAAGTCTATGGCTACACCTTC
>.|.|TRBJ1-2|TRBV29-1
CSVEGRTRGYGYTF
TGCAGCGTGGAAGGGAGAACCCGGGGCTATGGCTACACCTTC
>.|.|TRBJ1-4|TRBV6-1
CASSNGVTANEKLFF
TGTGCCAGCAGTAATGGCGTGACAGCGAATGAAAAACTGTTTTTT
>.|.|TRBJ2-3|TRBV6-5
CASTHIPGTDTQYF
TGTGCCAGCACCCACATACCCGGCACAGATACGCAGTATTTT
>.|few|TRBJ1-6|TRBV2
CASKGQNSNSPLHF
TGTGCCAGCAAAGGACAGAACTCAAATTCACCCCTCCACTTT
>.|.|TRBJ2-3|TRBV28
CASSWGRGSDTQYF
TGTGCCAGCAGCTGGGGAAGGGGATCAGATACGCAGTATTTT
>TRBD1|.|TRBJ2-7|TRBV28
CASSLPGQGRGQYF
TGTGCCAGCAGTTTACCCGGACAGGGCCGGGGGCAGTACTTC
>.|.|TRBJ1-3|TRBV2
CASSGTSGNTIYF
TGTGCCAGCAGTGGTACCTCTGGAAACACCATATATTTT
>.|.|TRBJ2-1|TRBV18
CASSSALEQFF
TGTGCCAGCTCATCGGCCCTTGAGCAGTTCTTC
>.|.|TRBJ2-2|TRBV5-1
CASQTQGTTGELFF
TGCGCCAGCCAAACGCAGGGGACCACCGGGGAGCTGTTTTTT
>.|once|TRBJ1-4|TRBV2
CASSETRGNEKLFF
TGTGCCAGCAGTGAGACACGGGGTAATGAAAAACTGTTTTTT
>.|.|TRBJ2-3|TRBV5-1
CARRPGVHGADTQYF
TGCGCCAGGAGGCCTGGGGTTCATGGGGCAGATACGCAGTATTTT
>.|.|TRBJ1-4|TRBV28
CASTQTGVTTTNEKLFF
TGTGCCAGCACCCAGACAGGAGTAACTACAACTAATGAAAAACTGTTTTTT
>.|.|TRBJ2-7|TRBV19
CASSINGDRYEQYF
TGTGCCAGTAGTATAAACGGCGACCGCTACGAGCAGTACTTC
>.|.|TRBJ1-2|TRBV6-1
CASIVSTNYGYTF
TGTGCCAGCATCGTCAGTACTAACTATGGCTACACCTTC
>.|.|TRBJ1-1|TRBV7-9
CASSLELMNTEAFF
TGTGCCAGCAGCTTAGAACTTATGAACACTGAAGCTTTCTTT
>.|.|TRBJ2-2|TRBV18
CASSPQNTGELFF
TGTGCCAGCTCACCGCAGAACACCGGGGAGCTGTTTTTT
>TRBD1|.|TRBJ2-6|TRBV7-6
CASSFRQGAGANVLTF
TGTGCCAGCAGCTTCAGGCAGGGGGCTGGGGCCAACGTCCTGACTTTC
>.|.|TRBJ2-3|TRBV2
CASSYQLLDTQYF
TGTGCCAGCAGCTACCAACTGTTGGATACGCAGTATTTT
>TRBD2|once|TRBJ2-5|TRBV16
CASSQSGGRTQYF
TGTGCCAGCAGCCAATCGGGCGGGAGAACCCAGTACTTC
>.|.|TRBJ1-5|TRBV5-1
CASSLGGMYQPQHF
TGCGCCAGCAGCTTGGGGGGAATGTATCAGCCCCAGCATTTT
>.|few|TRBJ1-6|TRBV7-9
CASSLTPYNSPLHF
TGTGCCAGCAGCTTGACACCGTATAATTCACCCCTCCACTTT
>TRBD1|.|TRBJ2-2|TRBV11-3
CASSRQGSAGELFF
TGTGCCAGCAGCCGACAGGGTTCGGCCGGGGAGCTGTTTTTT
>TRBD2|.|TRBJ2-1|TRBV5-1
CASSFPLAGANNEQFF
TGCGCCAGCAGCTTTCCTTTAGCGGGCGCGAACAATGAGCAGTTCTTC
>.|.|TRBJ2-3|TRBV5-4
CASSPGGTDTQYF
TGTGCCAGCAGCCCCGGAGGCACAGATACGCAGTATTTT
>TRBD1|.|TRBJ1-1|TRBV6-6
CASSPTTGGSTEAFF
TGTGCCAGCAGTCCAACGACAGGGGGATCCACTGAAGCTTTCTTT